This T cell receptor beta chain was identified in a study of blood T cell repertoires in COVID-19 (dated by TCRdb to about 2020). Study-wide context: Samples covering the acute and convalescent phases of COVID-19 were provided by collaborators in the United States, Italy and Spain. The prospective study material was composed of cDNA or gDNA derived from T cells, B-cell-depleted T cells, or PBMCs. The dataset comprised deeply sampled blood TCRbeta repertoires from subjects exposed to, actively infected with, or recovered from COVID-19. The repertoires were released in a freely available public database intended as a resource for research on the immune response to SARS-CoV-2. Samples were obtained from the ongoing ImmuneRACE study (first 160 participants) and from over 1,000 subjects provided by 6 global collaborators. Sample metadata almost always included a de-identified subject ID, COVID-19 status, age in years and sex. Where available, HLA class I and class II types were taken from metadata supplied by the sample provider and were not determined by assay-based typing.

TCRbeta CDR3 regions were amplified from genomic DNA by means of the immunoSEQ Assay, a bias-controlled multiplex PCR. The published analysis was carried out like this. The number of nucleated cells in each sample was estimated from the amplification of reference gene primers within the assay. To quantify the absolute abundance of each unique TCRbeta CDR3 rearrangement, sequence reads were collapsed and filtered. Productive Simpson clonality was computed per sample as the square root of Simpson's diversity index over productive rearrangements. TCRdb holds this immuneACCESS table with in-frame rearrangements only. Some clones are missing; in checked studies, unresolved V genes explain under half, and the rest has no known cause. D and trimming come from the DNA, and the V and J calls and clone size come from that table. This sample comprises about 130,000 clones, approximately 83% of them detected only once. Together, the top ten hold around 19% of the sample.

A second Seattle source provided samples from volunteer blood donors who had recovered from COVID-19. The collaborating institutions used their own protocols to collect whole blood in K2EDTA tubes. Collaborator samples were shipped for TCRbeta analysis as frozen whole blood, isolated PBMCs, or DNA extracted from either sample type. The study at large found these results: Clinical and demographic metadata were provided uncurated, with the amount varying by source and participant.

Trimmed from V: 3 bases; trimmed from J: 6 bases; junction bases lacking a gene match: 6. CDR3 length: 15 amino acids, cysteine to phenylalanine. The kept DNA is CDR3 alone, 45 bases in frame from the first base. CDR1 and CDR2 are read off the germline V gene (reference sequence) as MNHEY and SMNVEV. A word on this clone: No antigen is known for it. One base away there is no much larger clone; base qualities are not given.

The rearranged segments are TRBV27 and TRBJ2-7; 12 bases in the middle match TRBD1. The material sequenced was peripheral blood. The receptor's source is a woman aged 45-59 years who had recovered from COVID-19. This receptor carries the CDR3 CASSFRGQGAVEQYF. The DNA is as follows: TGTGCCAGCAGTTTTCGGGGACAGGGGGCTGTCGAGCAGTACTTC.